These 4 T cell receptor beta chains came from one sample sequenced in a study of blood T cell repertoires in COVID-19. Libraries were prepared by immunoSEQ multiplex PCR; TCRdb keeps only in-frame clonotypes and omits some of them. The profile shows around 100,000 clones, about 85% of them singletons. Sample: peripheral blood. The receptors come from a man aged 45-65 years with active or convalescent COVID-19.

V and J are TRBV7-3 and TRBJ2-5; 9 bases fit TRBD1. V lost 5 bases to trimming and J lost 3 bases; unmatched junction nucleotides: 7. The CDR3 totals 15 residues. CDR1 and CDR2 from the germline V gene are SGHTA and FQGTGA. The CDR3 coding sequence is TGTGCCAGCAGCCTCCACAGGGGGCCTGAAGAGACCCAGTACTTC. The encoded protein is CASSLHRGPEETQYF. Full variable domain (outside the CDR3, taken from reference TRBV7-3 and TRBJ2-5): GAGVSQTPSNKVTEKGKYVELRCDPISGHTALYWYRQSLGQGPEFLIYFQGTGAADDSGLPNDRFFAVRPEGSVSTLKIQRTERGDSAVYLCASSLHRGPEETQYFGPGTRLLVL.

CDR3 in amino acids: CASSQTGFLGYTF. The CDR3 region has the DNA TGTGCCAGTAGTCAAACAGGTTTTCTCGGCTACACCTTC. The chain has TRBV19 and TRBJ1-2, with a tentative D call TRBD1 (5 bases). V dropped 5 bases and J dropped 8 bases, with 15 bases sitting between them. CDR1 is LNHDA, CDR2 SQIVND, per germline (reference sequence). CDR3 size: 13 residues.

The CDR3 reads CASSWTSGRGGQETQYF. The CDR3 bases are TGTGCCAGCAGTTGGACTAGCGGGAGGGGGGGCCAAGAGACCCAGTACTTC. J is TRBJ2-5 and V is TRBV21-1; TRBD2, the table's D call, lacks a check against the DNA. TRBV21-1 is reported as a pseudogene. The CDR3 covers 17 residues.

The chain recombines TRBV14 with TRBJ1-2; 8 bases are a match to TRBD1. This CDR3 is 15 amino acids long. V was clipped by 0 bases and J by 6 bases; unmatched bases: 6. CDR1 is SGHDN, CDR2 FVKESK, per germline. CDR3 residues: CASSQEIQGVNGYTF. The CDR3, as DNA: TGTGCCAGCAGCCAAGAGATACAGGGGGTTAATGGCTACACCTTC. Based on the CDR3 plus reference TRBV14 and TRBJ1-2, the full variable domain is EAGVTQFPSHSVIEKGQTVTLRCDPISGHDNLYWYRRVMGKEIKFLLHFVKESKQDESGMPNNRFLAERTGGTYSTLKVQPAELEDSGVYFCASSQEIQGVNGYTFGSGTRLTVV.